A single TCR beta chain is shown here with its context. Its matching antigen is unknown. CD4+ cells underwent separation, giving CD45RA+ naive and CD45RA-negative memory subsets. Generated by immunoSEQ multiplex PCR, the TCRdb table keeps only in-frame clones and is missing some. Of under 650,000 clones detected, roughly 95% appear once; the ten largest clones hold 0.06%. V shed 0 bases, J shed 0 bases, and the junction held 5 bases outside the gene matches. CDR1 is SGHRS, CDR2 YFSETQ, per germline. CDR3 length equals 17 residues. This sample was taken from a study of shared clonotypes between healthy human individuals. Study observations and caveats: Naive subsets usually exceeded memory subsets in estimated richness. A few donors held around 5% of naive CD4 clonotypes in common.

The sample taken for sequencing was naive CD4+ T cells sorted from blood. Specified subset: CD45RA+ positively selected. The sequence was obtained from a woman under 40 in good health. The J gene is TRBJ2-3, the V gene TRBV5-1; 9 bases fit TRBD2. This CDR3 reads CASSLGLAGTSTDTQYF. CDR3 in DNA: TGCGCCAGCAGCTTGGGGCTAGCGGGGACTAGCACAGATACGCAGTATTTT.